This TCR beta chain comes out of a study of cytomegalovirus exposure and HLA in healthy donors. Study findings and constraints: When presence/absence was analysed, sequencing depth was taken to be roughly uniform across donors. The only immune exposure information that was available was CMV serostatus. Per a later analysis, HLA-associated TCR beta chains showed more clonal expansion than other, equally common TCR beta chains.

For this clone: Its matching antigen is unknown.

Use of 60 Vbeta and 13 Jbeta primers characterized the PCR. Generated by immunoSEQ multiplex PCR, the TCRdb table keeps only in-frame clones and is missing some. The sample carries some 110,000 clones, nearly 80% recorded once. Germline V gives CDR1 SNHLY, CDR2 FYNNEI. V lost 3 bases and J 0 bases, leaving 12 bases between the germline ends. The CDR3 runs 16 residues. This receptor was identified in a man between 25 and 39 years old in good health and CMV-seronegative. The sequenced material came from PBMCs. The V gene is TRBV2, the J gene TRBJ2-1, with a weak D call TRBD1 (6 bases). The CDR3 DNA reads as TGTGCCAGCAGTGATTATCAGGGGAGCTCCTACAATGAGCAGTTCTTC. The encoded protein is CASSDYQGSSYNEQFF.